This T cell receptor beta chain was documented in a study of shared clonotypes between healthy human individuals. Study overall: The donors, a couple of women and three men, were aged 18 to 49.

V was clipped by 5 bases and J by 4 bases, with 13 bases between them. The CDR3 has 13 residues. Germline V gives CDR1 SQVTM, CDR2 ANQGSEA. An even split of each subset's genomic DNA across several immunoSEQ plates was performed. Authors' methods: ImmunoSEQ junction-only sequences lacked quality scores, so their filtering differed. Clones were sequenced by immunoSEQ multiplex PCR, and TCRdb holds only the in-frame ones, with some missing. V, J and clone size are taken as reported in that table, and D and trimming were inferred from the DNA itself. The table lists hundreds of thousands of clones, 75% to 85% of them singletons.

The V gene is TRBV29-1, the J gene TRBJ2-3; D call uncertain. This TCR came from a woman aged 40 to 49 in good health. Some clones in this sample may be carry-over from other donors' samples. What was sequenced was PBMCs. CDR3 bases: TGCAGCGTTACCATTCTCGGCGCAGATACGCAGTATTTT. This codes for CSVTILGADTQYF.